Listed here are 29 T cell receptor beta chains from one sample, sequenced in a study of cytomegalovirus exposure and HLA in healthy donors. Amplification used 60 Vbeta primers and 13 Jbeta primers. Generated by immunoSEQ multiplex PCR, the TCRdb table keeps only in-frame clones and is missing some. The profile covers approximately 150,000 clones, with roughly 72% appearing a single time and 1.8% taken by the ten largest. Sequencing was done on a sample of PBMCs. These receptors were collected from a man aged 35 to 55 in good health and CMV-seronegative.

V is TRBV7-9 and J is TRBJ2-3, with TRBD1 identical over 8 bases. In germline, CDR1 is SEHNR, CDR2 FQNEAQ (reference sequence). This CDR3 has 13 amino acids. The V gene end was trimmed by 5 bases and the J gene end by 7 bases; junction bases not matched to a gene: 5. The CDR3 spells CASSLGTGNTQYF. Written as DNA, the CDR3 is TGTGCCAGCAGCCTAGGGACAGGAAATACGCAGTATTTT.

The chain is built from TRBV10-3 and TRBJ1-2; 9 positions match TRBD1. Germline V gives CDR1 ENHRY, CDR2 SYGVKD. Trimming took 6 bases from V and 5 from J; bases not matched to a gene: 10. This CDR3 contains 15 residues. The CDR3 DNA sequence: TGTGCCATCAGCCCCTTACAGGGGGCAGGGTATGGCTACACCTTC. Translation: CAISPLQGAGYGYTF.

A few counts support this clone. The chain recombines TRBV5-1 with TRBJ2-1; perhaps TRBD2 as D (5 bases). This CDR3 has 15 residues. Trimming stripped 4 bases from V and 4 bases from J, with 15 bases between. The germline V gene encodes CDR1 SGHRS and CDR2 YFSETQ. For the CDR3, the DNA is TGCGCCAGCAGCCCGAGCGGCGAAAAGTACAATGAGCAGTTCTTC. It translates to CASSPSGEKYNEQFF.

The rearrangement joins TRBV5-6 to TRBJ2-7; 10 positions match TRBD1. CDR3 size: 14 residues. The junction had 3 bases not matched to a gene; V was cut back by 4 bases and J by 2 bases. CDR1 is SGHDT and CDR2 is YYEEEE in the germline V gene. CDR3: CASSPGQGAYEQYF. For the CDR3, the DNA is TGTGCCAGCAGCCCCGGACAGGGGGCCTACGAGCAGTACTTC.

The chain carries TRBV7-8 and TRBJ2-7; D may be TRBD1 (6 bases). V was trimmed by 1 base and J by 5 bases, leaving 15 bases between them. Germline V CDR1 and CDR2: SGHVS, FQNEAQ. The CDR3 has 15 residues. CDR3 loop: CASSLGYPGGDEQYF. CDR3 DNA sequence: TGTGCCAGCAGCTTAGGGTACCCTGGGGGCGACGAGCAGTACTTC.

The V call is TRBV10-1, the J call TRBJ1-6; 10 nucleotides agree with TRBD1. This CDR3 contains 13 residues. Germline V gene data show CDR1 as WNHNN and CDR2 as SYGVQD (reference sequence). After removal of 8 bases from V and 7 bases from J, the junction contained 2 bases not matched to a gene. The CDR3 DNA is TGCGCCAGCGGGGACAGGGGCAATTCACCCCTCCACTTT. This codes for CASGDRGNSPLHF.

This clone was seen a single time. V gene TRBV29-1 combines with J gene TRBJ2-2; tentative D call: TRBD1 (6 bases). This CDR3 spans 12 amino acids. CDR1 and CDR2 (germline): SQVTM, ANQGSEA. V was shortened by 7 bases and J by 4 bases, with 10 bases between the two germline ends. The CDR3 region has the DNA TGCAGCGCCCGACAGGCCACCGGGGAGCTGTTTTTT. Its protein product is CSARQATGELFF.

This clone was picked up a small number of times. This sequence joins TRBV29-1 and TRBJ2-1; 8 nucleotides align to TRBD1. Germline trimming cut 6 bases from V and 7 bases from J; bases unmatched to any gene: 5. The CDR3 spans 12 residues. CDR1 SQVTM and CDR2 ANQGSEA come from the germline V gene. The CDR3: CSVSRGRNEQFF. CDR3 DNA sequence: TGCAGCGTCTCCAGGGGGCGGAATGAGCAGTTCTTC.

This clone was recorded only once. The chain carries TRBV19 and TRBJ2-1; D is uncertain. The germline V gene has CDR1 LNHDA and CDR2 SQIVND (reference sequence). This CDR3 has 14 amino acids. Trimming took 1 base from V and 0 from J, leaving 4 bases between them. The CDR3: CASSIVHSYNEQFF. For the CDR3, the DNA is TGTGCCAGTAGTATAGTTCACTCCTACAATGAGCAGTTCTTC.

This chain connects TRBV28 to TRBJ2-7; 7 bases are shared with TRBD1. Losses at the gene ends were 5 bases for V and 2 bases for J; bases not matched to a gene: 6. CDR1 and CDR2 from the germline V gene are MDHEN and SYDVKM. This CDR3 spans 14 amino acids. In DNA form, the CDR3 reads TGTGCCAGCAGTAGACAGGGTGTGACCTACGAGCAGTACTTC. Its translation: CASSRQGVTYEQYF.

J is TRBJ1-5 and V is TRBV28; 7 bases align to TRBD1. V lost 8 bases, J lost 5 bases, and 9 bases stayed unmatched. The CDR3 has 14 amino acids. Germline lookup yields CDR1 MDHEN and CDR2 SYDVKM. CDR3 nucleotides: TGTGCCAGCTCAATGACAGGGTCGCATCAGCCCCAGCATTTT. Residues: CASSMTGSHQPQHF.

The chain couples TRBV5-5 to TRBJ2-1, with a weak D call TRBD1 (5 bases). The length of the CDR3 is 19 residues. V dropped 0 bases and J dropped 1 base, with 20 bases sitting between them. The germline gives CDR1 SGHKS, CDR2 YYEKEE (reference sequence). The CDR3 loop is CASSLGSPSFRASYNEQFF. The DNA of the CDR3 is TGTGCCAGCAGCTTGGGGTCCCCGTCGTTCAGGGCGTCCTACAATGAGCAGTTCTTC.

In its sample, this clone was seen a few times. The chain joins TRBV5-1 to TRBJ2-7; 9 bases are shared with TRBD2. CDR1 and CDR2 from the germline V gene are SGHRS and YFSETQ. The CDR3 runs 14 residues. The ends lost 4 bases at V and 4 bases at J; junction bases unmatched: 6. The CDR3: CASSEGLATYEQYF. The CDR3 nucleotides are TGCGCCAGCAGCGAGGGACTAGCTACTTACGAGCAGTACTTC.

This clone was detected a few times. This chain uses TRBV10-2 with TRBJ2-3; no definite D call. Germline lookup yields CDR1 WSHSY and CDR2 SAAADI. The CDR3 runs to 12 residues. V shed 6 bases and J shed 4 bases, with 8 bases lying between them. CDR3 region: CASSLEADTQYF. The CDR3 bases are TGCGCCAGCAGCTTAGAGGCAGATACGCAGTATTTT.

The CDR3 loop is CASSRGSGGSYEQYF. The CDR3 DNA sequence: TGTGCCAGCAGCCGGGGAAGCGGGGGCTCCTACGAGCAGTACTTC. The V and J genes are TRBV7-2 and TRBJ2-7, with 8 positions matching TRBD2. The length of the CDR3 is 15 residues. With 5 bases clipped from V and 0 bases from J, the junction kept 6 bases outside the gene matches. Germline CDR1 is SGHTA and CDR2 is FQGNSA.

The sample holds a few counts of this clone. This rearrangement joins TRBV5-4 to TRBJ2-5; D is undetermined. The J call is uncertain, as TRBJ2-7 better fits the DNA end. The CDR3 has 13 residues. The V gene's germline CDR1 is SGHNT and CDR2 YYREEE (reference sequence). The CDR3 DNA follows: TGTGCCAGCAGCTTTGGGCCCACCTACGAGCAGTACTTC. This sequence encodes CASSFGPTYEQYF.

DNA of the CDR3: TGCGCCAGCAGTGACTCTAATGAAAAACTGTTTTTT. This encodes CASSDSNEKLFF. The J gene is TRBJ1-4, the V gene TRBV10-1; D not certain. V dropped 3 bases and J dropped 3 bases, with 2 bases sitting between them. The CDR3 is 12 amino acids. Germline V gene sequence: CDR1 WNHNN, CDR2 SYGVQD (reference sequence).

This chain links TRBV4-1 with TRBJ2-7; 9 positions agree with TRBD1. J lost 6 bases, V lost 3 bases, and 12 bases had no gene match. In germline, CDR1 is MGHRA, CDR2 YSYEKL. This CDR3 contains 16 residues. CDR3 region: CASSHPGQGTLSEQYF. The CDR3 DNA sequence: TGCGCCAGCAGCCACCCCGGACAGGGGACTTTAAGCGAGCAGTACTTC.

This CDR3 is CASSHFRTGSGQGARPETQYF. The DNA for the CDR3 is TGTGCCAGCAGCCACTTCAGGACGGGATCGGGACAGGGGGCGCGGCCGGAGACCCAGTACTTC. The chain recombines TRBV14 with TRBJ2-5; TRBD1 agrees at 12 bases. With 3 bases clipped from V and 5 bases from J, the junction kept 22 bases outside the gene matches. The CDR3 extends over 21 amino acids. Germline V gives CDR1 SGHDN, CDR2 FVKESK.

This CDR3 reads CASSSTGTTDTQYF. Here the CDR3 DNA reads TGTGCCAGCTCATCCACAGGGACCACAGATACGCAGTATTTT. The V gene is TRBV18, the J gene TRBJ2-3; perhaps TRBD1 as D (6 bases). The CDR3 runs 14 residues. Trimming cost V 5 bases and J 2 bases, with 11 bases left between them. Per the germline V gene, CDR1 is KGHSH and CDR2 is LQKENI.

The rearrangement uses TRBV19 and TRBJ2-7, with 12 nucleotides matching TRBD1. V dropped 9 bases and J dropped 7; count of bases not matched to a gene: 7. Germline V gives CDR1 LNHDA, CDR2 SQIVND (reference sequence). This CDR3 comprises 13 residues. In nucleotides, the CDR3 is TGTGCCAGCTGGGGACAGGGGGCAGGTGAGCAGTACTTC. Encoded protein: CASWGQGAGEQYF.

This clone was seen more than once but under ten times. The V gene is TRBV19, the J gene TRBJ2-7; D unresolved. The CDR3 is 13 amino acids. Germline CDR1 LNHDA, CDR2 SQIVND (reference sequence). The germline V and J ends were trimmed by 2 bases and 6 bases, with 11 bases remaining between them. The CDR3 here is CASSINTRSEQYF. The CDR3 DNA sequence: TGTGCCAGTAGTATAAATACACGCTCCGAGCAGTACTTC. The full variable domain, its missing parts supplied by reference TRBV19 and TRBJ2-7, is DGGITQSPKYLFRKEGQNVTLSCEQNLNHDAMYWYRQDPGQGLRLIYYSQIVNDFQKGDIAEGYSVSREKKESFPLTVTSAQKNPTAFYLCASSINTRSEQYFGPGTRLTVT.

J is TRBJ1-2 and V is TRBV11-1; 8 bases fit TRBD1. Per germline, CDR1 SGHAT and CDR2 FQDESV (reference sequence). This CDR3 spans 13 amino acids. With V trimmed by 5 bases and J by 7 bases, 6 bases remained unmatched. The CDR3 is CASSTGTGGGYTF. DNA for the CDR3: TGTGCCAGCAGCACGGGGACAGGTGGTGGCTACACCTTC.

CDR3 sequence: CASSFSGVTEAFF. CDR3 DNA sequence: TGTGCCAGCAGCTTTAGCGGGGTCACTGAAGCTTTCTTT. The V gene is TRBV11-3, the J gene TRBJ1-1; no clear D. Trimming cost V 3 bases and J 4 bases, with 9 bases left between them. The CDR3 runs 13 residues. Germline V gene data show CDR1 as SGHNT and CDR2 as YENEEA. The variable domain in full, completed from reference TRBV11-3 and TRBJ1-1, reads EAGVVQSPRYKIIEKKQPVAFWCNPISGHNTLYWYLQNLGQGPELLIRYENEEAVDDSQLPKDRFSAERLKGVDSTLKIQPAELGDSAVYLCASSFSGVTEAFFGQGTRLTVV.

The V call is TRBV11-3, the J call TRBJ2-6, with 8 nucleotides matching TRBD2. The J segment lost 0 bases and the V segment lost 5 bases, leaving 3 bases of the junction unmatched. The CDR3 is made up of 16 amino acids. CDR1 is SGHNT and CDR2 is YENEEA in the germline V gene. The CDR3 nucleotides are TGTGCCAGCAGCCCGGGGGGGAGCTCTGGGGCCAACGTCCTGACTTTC. Encoded protein: CASSPGGSSGANVLTF. Full variable domain (rest looked up from reference TRBV11-3 and TRBJ2-6): EAGVVQSPRYKIIEKKQPVAFWCNPISGHNTLYWYLQNLGQGPELLIRYENEEAVDDSQLPKDRFSAERLKGVDSTLKIQPAELGDSAVYLCASSPGGSSGANVLTFGAGSRLTVL.

The chain is built from TRBV6-1 and TRBJ1-1; TRBD1 is a possible D gene (6 bases). With 8 bases removed from V and 4 bases from J, the gap between germline ends came to 17 bases. This CDR3 has 14 residues. CDR1 is MNHNS, CDR2 SASEGT, per germline. In DNA, the CDR3 is TGTGCCAGCTACAGGGTAGGAATGAGCACTGAAGCTTTCTTT. This gives the protein CASYRVGMSTEAFF.

The chain is built from TRBV30 and TRBJ1-4, with 8 bases lining up with TRBD1. Losses at the gene ends were 8 bases for V and 4 bases for J; bases not matched to a gene: 9. CDR1 is GTSNPN and CDR2 is SVGIG in the germline V gene (reference sequence). The CDR3 has 14 residues. CDR3 in DNA: TGTGCCGGCTACGACAGGGGAGGTAATGAAAAACTGTTTTTT. Amino acids: CAGYDRGGNEKLFF.

The chain joins TRBV6-6 to TRBJ2-1; D is ambiguous. The CDR3 runs 15 residues. Trimming cost V 2 bases and J 0 bases, with 8 bases left between them. Germline CDR1 reads MNHNY; CDR2 reads SVGAGI (reference sequence). The CDR3 DNA reads as TGTGCCAGCAGTTACGGCCGTTCCTCCTACAATGAGCAGTTCTTC. Protein sequence: CASSYGRSSYNEQFF.

This clone was counted only a few times. The chain combines TRBV27 with TRBJ1-4; D is possibly TRBD1 (6 bases). The V end was cut by 6 bases, the J end by 0 bases, with 20 bases between. CDR1 is MNHEY, CDR2 SMNVEV, per germline (reference sequence). The CDR3 runs 18 residues. CDR3 nucleotides: TGTGCCAGCAGCCGGACAGCGTATTACGTTGCAACTAATGAAAAACTGTTTTTT. Translation: CASSRTAYYVATNEKLFF.